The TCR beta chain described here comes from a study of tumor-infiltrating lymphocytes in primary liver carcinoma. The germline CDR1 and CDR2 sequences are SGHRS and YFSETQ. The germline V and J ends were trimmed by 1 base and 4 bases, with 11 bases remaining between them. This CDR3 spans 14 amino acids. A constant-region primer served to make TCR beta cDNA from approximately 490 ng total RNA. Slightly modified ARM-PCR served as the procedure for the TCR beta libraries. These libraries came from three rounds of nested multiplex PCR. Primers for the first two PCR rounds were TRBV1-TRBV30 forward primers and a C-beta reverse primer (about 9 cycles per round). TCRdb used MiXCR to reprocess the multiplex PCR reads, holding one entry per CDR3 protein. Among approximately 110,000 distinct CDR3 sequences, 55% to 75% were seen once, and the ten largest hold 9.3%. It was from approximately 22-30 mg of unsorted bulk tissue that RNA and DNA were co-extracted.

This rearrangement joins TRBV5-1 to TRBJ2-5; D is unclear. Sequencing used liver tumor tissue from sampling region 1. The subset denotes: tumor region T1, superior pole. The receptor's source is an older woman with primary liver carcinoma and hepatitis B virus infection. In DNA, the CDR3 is TGCGCCAGCAGCTTGTTTGGTATGGGAGAGACCCAGTACTTC. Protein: CASSLFGMGETQYF.